Reported below is one T cell receptor beta chain. Its target is unknown. These data belong to a study of T cell responses to AZD1222 COVID-19 vaccine. Findings and limits, study-wide: Targets within unmutated variant regions were reportedly found for nearly half of spike-specific TCRs. Seropositive at baseline were only a handful of AZD1222 recipients. Repertoire sampling happened only post peak T cell response.

The data were produced by immunoSEQ multiplex PCR, yet TCRdb's version contains in-frame clones alone and is incomplete. The sample records approximately 130,000 clones, over 90% being singletons. Per the germline V gene, CDR1 is SGHRS and CDR2 is YFSETQ. The CDR3 totals 13 residues. The V and J ends lost 3 bases and 5 bases respectively, with 11 bases between them. The sample was peripheral blood, taken on day 0 of AZD1222 vaccination. This sequence was found in an adult in good health. The chain employs TRBV5-1 and TRBJ1-1, with D unclear. CDR3 sequence reads: CASSSDVGTEAFF. In nucleotides, the CDR3 is TGCGCCAGCAGCTCCGACGTAGGAACTGAAGCTTTCTTT.